The 27 T cell receptor beta chains in this list originate from one sample, sequenced in a study of beta chain features in type 1 diabetes. Sequenced material consisted of expressed TCRB transcripts (all of the isolated RNA was reverse transcribed). Clones were read by immunoSEQ multiplex PCR, and TCRdb kept only the in-frame ones, dropping some. The data hold about 150,000 clones, with around 10% observed a single time. Sequenced input: central memory CD4+ T cells from blood. These receptors all stem from a man in his late teens or twenties in good health.

V and J are TRBV14 and TRBJ2-7; D might be TRBD2 (6 bases). This CDR3 is 15 amino acids long. V shed 0 bases and J shed 2 bases, with 11 bases lying between them. The V gene's germline CDR1 is SGHDN and CDR2 FVKESK. CDR3 sequence reads: CASSQEEGFPYEQYF. The CDR3 region has the DNA TGTGCCAGCAGCCAAGAGGAGGGTTTTCCCTACGAGCAGTACTTC.

This clone was counted only a few times. This chain connects TRBV27 to TRBJ1-4; 7 positions agree with TRBD1. Trimming removed 6 bases from V and 0 bases from J; junction bases left unmatched: 7. The CDR3 sequence is 16 residues long. Germline V gene data show CDR1 as MNHEY and CDR2 as SMNVEV (reference sequence). For the CDR3, the DNA is TGTGCCAGCAGCCTTGGGACAGTTGCAACTAATGAAAAACTGTTTTTT. It codes for CASSLGTVATNEKLFF.

A few counts support this clone. A much larger clone is a single base away; this may be a read error. The genes are TRBV13 and TRBJ2-5, with TRBD2 matching over 16 bases. The CDR3 covers 17 residues. CDR1 and CDR2 from the germline V gene are PRHDT and FYEKMQ (reference sequence). Trimming cost V 5 bases and J 4 bases; bases outside gene matches: 7. The CDR3 DNA follows: TGTGCCAGCAGCGAAACCGGGACTAGCGGGAGGGTAGAGACCCAGTACTTC. This gives the protein CASSETGTSGRVETQYF.

The genes are TRBV5-1 and TRBJ2-7; TRBD1 matches 10 bases. V dropped 5 bases and J dropped 2; count of bases not matched to a gene: 4. CDR1 and CDR2 from the germline V gene are SGHRS and YFSETQ. The CDR3 covers 14 residues. The CDR3 bases are TGCGCCAGCAGTGCGGGGACAGGGGCCTACGAGCAGTACTTC. This translates into CASSAGTGAYEQYF. Together with reference TRBV5-1 and TRBJ2-7, the CDR3 gives the full variable domain: KAGVTQTPRYLIKTRGQQVTLSCSPISGHRSVSWYQQTPGQGLQFLFEYFSETQRNKGNFPGRFSGRQFSNSRSEMNVSTLELGDSALYLCASSAGTGAYEQYFGPGTRLTVT.

This chain uses TRBV25-1 with TRBJ2-7; TRBD1 might be the D (5 bases). Trimming pared 3 bases from V and 4 bases from J, leaving 10 bases between. Germline-derived CDR1 and CDR2 are MGHDK and SYGVNS. The CDR3 runs 13 residues. The CDR3 loop is CASSDSSGYEQYF. CDR3 in DNA: TGTGCCAGCAGTGACAGTTCAGGGTACGAGCAGTACTTC.

This chain uses TRBV5-1 with TRBJ2-1, with 8 bases aligning to TRBD1. In germline, CDR1 is SGHRS, CDR2 YFSETQ. V lost 0 bases to trimming and J lost 7 bases; unmatched junction nucleotides: 6. The CDR3 is 15 residues long. CDR3 bases: TGCGCCAGCAGCTTGGTGAACAGGGGGAGTAATGAGCAGTTCTTC. This gives the protein CASSLVNRGSNEQFF. Full variable domain (outside the CDR3, taken from reference TRBV5-1 and TRBJ2-1): KAGVTQTPRYLIKTRGQQVTLSCSPISGHRSVSWYQQTPGQGLQFLFEYFSETQRNKGNFPGRFSGRQFSNSRSEMNVSTLELGDSALYLCASSLVNRGSNEQFFGPGTRLTVL.

A few counts support this clone. The V gene is TRBV21-1, the J gene TRBJ2-6. TRBV21-1 is termed a pseudogene. This CDR3 spans 21 amino acids. CDR3 sequence: CASSKIVGDGKDVAGANVLTF. Written as DNA, the CDR3 is TGTGCCAGCAGCAAAATAGTGGGGGACGGGAAGGATGTGGCCGGGGCCAACGTCCTGACTTTC.

V gene TRBV20-1 combines with J gene TRBJ2-2; unclear D gene. The CDR3 is 11 residues long. The germline V and J ends were trimmed by 4 bases and 4 bases, with 4 bases remaining between them. The germline CDR1 and CDR2 sequences are DFQATT and SNEGSKA (reference sequence). CDR3 nucleotide sequence: TGCAGTGCTAACCGCACCGGGGAGCTGTTTTTT. This encodes CSANRTGELFF.

This clone was detected only a few times. The rearrangement joins TRBV14 to TRBJ2-1; D might be TRBD2 (6 bases). CDR3 length: 15 residues. Germline values: CDR1 SGHDN, CDR2 FVKESK. V lost 3 bases to trimming and J lost 6 bases, with 15 bases between them. The CDR3 here is CASSQSSAPGNEQFF. The CDR3 DNA reads TGTGCCAGCAGCCAGTCTAGCGCCCCCGGCAATGAGCAGTTCTTC.

This clone was detected a few times. This chain connects TRBV18 to TRBJ1-1, with unresolved D. This CDR3 region has 13 residues. Trimming shortened V by 0 bases and J by 5 bases, and 7 bases separated the two germline ends. In germline, CDR1 is KGHSH, CDR2 LQKENI. In nucleotides, the CDR3 is TGTGCCAGCTCACCACCGAAGAGGACTGAAGCTTTCTTT. The encoded protein is CASSPPKRTEAFF. The full variable domain, rest sourced from reference TRBV18 and TRBJ1-1, is NAGVMQNPRHLVRRRGQEARLRCSPMKGHSHVYWYRQLPEEGLKFMVYLQKENIIDESGMPKERFSAEFPKEGPSILRIQQVVRGDSAAYFCASSPPKRTEAFFGQGTRLTVV.

This sequence joins TRBV5-1 and TRBJ2-1; 9 bases are shared with TRBD2. With 3 bases clipped from V and 10 bases from J, the junction kept 8 bases outside the gene matches. The germline V gene has CDR1 SGHRS and CDR2 YFSETQ. This CDR3 has 14 residues. The CDR3 DNA reads as TGCGCCAGCAGCTGGGGAATTAGCGGGGGAGAGCAGTTCTTC. Amino acid sequence: CASSWGISGGEQFF.

A few counts support this clone. CDR3 amino acids: CASSSGGTGELFF. CDR3 in DNA: TGTGCCAGCAGTTCTGGCGGCACCGGGGAGCTGTTTTTT. V usage is TRBV27 and J usage is TRBJ2-2; D not certain. The CDR3 extends over 13 amino acids. Per the germline V gene, CDR1 is MNHEY and CDR2 is SMNVEV (reference sequence). The V end was cut by 4 bases, the J end by 4 bases, with 7 bases between.

This chain joins TRBV2 and TRBJ2-1, with D hard to call. Trimming cost V 6 bases and J 7 bases, with 16 bases left between them. The CDR3 covers 14 residues. Germline V gene lookup returns CDR1 SNHLY and CDR2 FYNNEI. CDR3: CASRTGPSSNEQFF. The CDR3 region has the DNA TGTGCCAGCAGAACCGGGCCATCCTCGAATGAGCAGTTCTTC. Variable domain in full (rest from reference TRBV2 and TRBJ2-1): EPEVTQTPSHQVTQMGQEVILRCVPISNHLYFYWYRQILGQKVEFLVSFYNNEISEKSEIFDDQFSVERPDGSNFTLKIRSTKLEDSAMYFCASRTGPSSNEQFFGPGTRLTVL.

This clone was picked up a small number of times. The chain combines TRBV29-1 with TRBJ2-1; D not resolved. V lost 4 bases to trimming and J lost 2 bases, with 15 bases between them. This CDR3 has 15 residues. The V gene's germline CDR1 is SQVTM and CDR2 ANQGSEA. CDR3 DNA sequence: TGCAGCGTTGTTTGGTTCAAAGCCACCTACAATGAGCAGTTCTTC. Its protein is CSVVWFKATYNEQFF.

This clone was seen a few times. This rearrangement joins TRBV7-2 to TRBJ2-7; weak D call: TRBD1 (6 bases). This CDR3 contains 12 residues. Germline-derived CDR1 and CDR2 are SGHTA and FQGNSA. The V end was cut by 4 bases, the J end by 5 bases, with 9 bases between. The CDR3 DNA sequence: TGTGCCAGCAGCTCACAGGGAAACGAGCAGTACTTC. It is translated as CASSSQGNEQYF.

The CDR3 DNA sequence: TGCGCCAGCAGCATTCAGGGCACTAGCGGGAGTGGAGATACGCAGTATTTT. Translating it yields CASSIQGTSGSGDTQYF. J is TRBJ2-3 and V is TRBV5-1, with 11 bases fitting TRBD2. The CDR3 has 17 amino acids. The junction had 12 bases not matched to a gene; V was cut back by 4 bases and J by 5 bases. Germline CDR1 SGHRS, CDR2 YFSETQ.

This clone was detected a few times. V gene TRBV7-3 combines with J gene TRBJ2-1, with TRBD2 matching over 9 bases. The CDR3 totals 16 residues. Germline V lookup: CDR1 SGHTA, CDR2 FQGTGA. V trimming: 1 base; J trimming: 9 bases; junction bases outside the gene matches: 10. As DNA, the CDR3 is TGTGCCAGCAGCTTAAGTGGGCGGGAGGGAAAGAGTGAGCAGTTCTTC. Amino acid sequence: CASSLSGREGKSEQFF. Combining the CDR3 with reference TRBV7-3 and TRBJ2-1 gives the whole variable domain GAGVSQTPSNKVTEKGKYVELRCDPISGHTALYWYRQSLGQGPEFLIYFQGTGAADDSGLPNDRFFAVRPEGSVSTLKIQRTERGDSAVYLCASSLSGREGKSEQFFGPGTRLTVL.

The chain carries TRBV5-1 and TRBJ2-6; 9 nucleotides line up with TRBD1. CDR1 and CDR2 from the germline V gene are SGHRS and YFSETQ. J lost 0 bases, V lost 0 bases, and 7 bases had no gene match. CDR3 length equals 19 residues. The CDR3 is CASSLEGQGLFSGANVLTF. CDR3 DNA sequence: TGCGCCAGCAGCTTGGAGGGACAGGGCCTTTTCTCTGGGGCCAACGTCCTGACTTTC.

There are a few counts of this clone. The chain employs TRBV19 and TRBJ2-3; the D is unclear. From germline, CDR1 is LNHDA and CDR2 SQIVND (reference sequence). V was cut by 5 bases and J by 6 bases, with 6 bases left in between. The CDR3 loop spans 11 amino acids. CDR3 DNA sequence: TGTGCCAGTAGTGATCGGGATACGCAGTATTTT. It translates to CASSDRDTQYF. Full variable domain (missing parts from reference TRBV19 and TRBJ2-3): DGGITQSPKYLFRKEGQNVTLSCEQNLNHDAMYWYRQDPGQGLRLIYYSQIVNDFQKGDIAEGYSVSREKKESFPLTVTSAQKNPTAFYLCASSDRDTQYFGPGTRLTVL.

This clone was observed at least ten times. The rearrangement links TRBV29-1 to TRBJ2-7; maybe TRBD2 (7 bases). Looked up from germline, CDR1 is SQVTM and CDR2 is ANQGSEA. Trimming stripped 6 bases from V and 6 bases from J, with 15 bases between. This CDR3 is built from 12 residues. The CDR3 loop is CSVGGPLPEQYF. The CDR3 DNA is TGCAGCGTCGGGGGGCCTTTGCCCGAGCAGTACTTC.

With respect to this clone: The junction departs from the called germline gene at one end, perhaps through a read error. This chain uses TRBV7-2 with TRBJ2-3, with D tentatively TRBD2 (7 bases). The germline V gene encodes CDR1 SGHTA and CDR2 FQGNSA. The CDR3 has 16 amino acids. This CDR3 reads CASNLRGAGSTDTQYF. In nucleotides, the CDR3 is TGTGCCAGCAACTTACGGGGGGCCGGAAGCACAGATACGCAGTATTTT. Based on the CDR3 plus reference TRBV7-2 and TRBJ2-3, the full variable domain is GAGVSQSPSNKVTEKGKDVELRCDPISGHTALYWYRQSLGQGLEFLIYFQGNSAPDKSGLPSDRFSAERTGGSVSTLTIQRTQQEDSAVYLCASNLRGAGSTDTQYFGPGTRLTVL.

V and J are TRBV28 and TRBJ1-2; D is unresolved. The CDR3 is 13 residues long. With 7 bases removed from V and 3 bases from J, the gap between germline ends came to 12 bases. CDR1 and CDR2 from the germline V gene are MDHEN and SYDVKM. CDR3 bases: TGTGCCAGCACTCCCGGCAGTGACTATGGCTACACCTTC. Translated: CASTPGSDYGYTF.

This clone was detected a few times. The chain recombines TRBV9 with TRBJ2-3; D ambiguous. CDR1 is SGDLS and CDR2 is YYNGEE in the germline V gene. V lost 0 bases, J lost 14 bases, and 13 bases lay in between. CDR3 length: 12 residues. The CDR3, as DNA: TGTGCCAGCAGCGTAGAACGTGGGGTTCGGTATTTT. Protein product: CASSVERGVRYF.

The chain links TRBV29-1 to TRBJ1-1, with unresolved D. Germline V gives CDR1 SQVTM, CDR2 ANQGSEA. The CDR3 is 12 residues long. V was pared by 7 bases and J by 3 bases, with 12 bases between. The CDR3 sequence is CSGTDGYTEAFF. The CDR3 DNA follows: TGCAGCGGAACAGACGGATACACTGAAGCTTTCTTT.

This clone was detected ten times or more. The V and J genes are TRBV18 and TRBJ2-1, with D possibly called TRBD1 or TRBD2 (6 bases each). This CDR3 region has 14 residues. CDR1 KGHSH and CDR2 LQKENI come from the germline V gene. Trimming took 3 bases from V and 9 from J, leaving 15 bases between them. Written as DNA, the CDR3 is TGTGCCAGCTCACCGCTTACCAGGGGAGGTGAGCAGTTCTTC. Its protein is CASSPLTRGGEQFF. Filled out from reference TRBV18 and TRBJ2-1, the complete variable domain reads NAGVMQNPRHLVRRRGQEARLRCSPMKGHSHVYWYRQLPEEGLKFMVYLQKENIIDESGMPKERFSAEFPKEGPSILRIQQVVRGDSAAYFCASSPLTRGGEQFFGPGTRLTVL.

This clone has a handful of counts. The chain recombines TRBV9 with TRBJ2-2; D is unclear. The germline CDR1 and CDR2 sequences are SGDLS and YYNGEE. This CDR3 spans 13 amino acids. The ends were cut back, 4 bases at V and 7 bases at J, with 11 bases in the middle. CDR3 in amino acids: CASSQSLNGELFF. In nucleotides, the CDR3 is TGTGCCAGCAGCCAGAGTTTGAACGGGGAGCTGTTTTTT.

This clone was picked up a small number of times. The J gene is TRBJ2-1, the V gene TRBV28; 9 nucleotides match TRBD2. V was pared by 4 bases and J by 4 bases, with 14 bases of the junction left unmatched. The CDR3 runs to 18 residues. Per the germline V gene, CDR1 is MDHEN and CDR2 is SYDVKM. As DNA, the CDR3 is TGTGCCAGCAGTTCGAAAGGGGTACTAGCGGGTGCTTACAATGAGCAGTTCTTC. It specifies CASSSKGVLAGAYNEQFF.